This T cell receptor (beta chain) is from a study of blood T cell repertoires in COVID-19. Study-wide context: The cDNA or gDNA used as material had been derived from T cells, B-cell-depleted T cells, or PBMCs.

The authors' processing: For nucleated cells, counts were estimated from reference gene primer amplification. TCRdb's copy holds only in-frame clones and misses some; the assay was immunoSEQ multiplex PCR. The V and J calls and clone size come from that table; D and trimming were worked out from the DNA. Of 98,000 or so clones detected, 90% to 95% appear once; the ten largest clones hold 5% to 6.5%. This CDR3 contains 14 residues. Germline V CDR1 and CDR2: SQVTM, ANQGSEA. Trimming pared 8 bases from V and 0 bases from J, leaving 16 bases between. The clonotype comes from a human donor in a cohort sampled during active COVID-19. The chain employs TRBV29-1 and TRBJ1-1; D is ambiguous. Sequencing was done on a sample of peripheral blood. The CDR3 nucleotides read TGCAGCACCTACCCCCGAGGGATGAACACTGAAGCTTTCTTT. This sequence encodes CSTYPRGMNTEAFF.